The entry that follows covers one TCR beta chain sequence. The antigen remains undetermined. Each CDR3 protein gets one entry after TCRdb re-called the 5' RACE reads with MiXCR. The sample includes roughly 500,000 distinct CDR3 sequences, around 21% of them seen just once. This specimen belongs to a study of T-cell memory formation after mild COVID-19. The V and J ends lost 5 bases and 11 bases, in that order; junction bases with no gene match: 4. Germline V gives CDR1 ENHRY, CDR2 SYGVKD. This CDR3 region has 11 residues. Findings and caveats of the study: Within pre-infection memory, some responding clones were found, suggesting cross-reactive memory joined. What remained unconfirmed was the SARS-CoV-2 specificity of second-wave clones peaking on day 37.

The receptor's source is an adult woman who had mild COVID-19 (a few samples of this study predate the infection). Cell type and time point are not known. The sequencing sample was made of PBMCs or a T cell subset sorted from them (not recorded which). This rearrangement joins TRBV10-3 to TRBJ2-7; TRBD1 matches at 9 bases. The CDR3 bases are TGTGCCATCAGTACAGGGGGCGGGGAGTACTTC. It yields the protein CAISTGGGEYF.